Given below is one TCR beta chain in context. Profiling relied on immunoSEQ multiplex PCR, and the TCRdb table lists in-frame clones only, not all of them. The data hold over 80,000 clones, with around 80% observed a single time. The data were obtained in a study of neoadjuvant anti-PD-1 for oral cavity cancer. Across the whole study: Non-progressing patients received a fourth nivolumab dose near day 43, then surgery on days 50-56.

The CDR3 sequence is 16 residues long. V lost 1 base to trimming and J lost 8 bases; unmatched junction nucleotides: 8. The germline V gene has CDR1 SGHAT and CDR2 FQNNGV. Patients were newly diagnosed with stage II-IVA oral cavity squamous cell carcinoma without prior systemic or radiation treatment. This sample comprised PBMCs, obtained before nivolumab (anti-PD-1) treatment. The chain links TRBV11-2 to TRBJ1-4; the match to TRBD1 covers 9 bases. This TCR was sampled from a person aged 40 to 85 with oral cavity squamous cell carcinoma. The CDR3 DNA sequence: TGTGCCAGCAGCTTAGCCCTACAGGGGGCCCGGGAAAAACTGTTTTTT. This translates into CASSLALQGAREKLFF.